The T cell receptor beta chain under discussion was sequenced for a study of blood T cell repertoires in COVID-19. This CDR3 region has 15 residues. The germline V gene has CDR1 SGHTA and CDR2 FQGNSA. Unmatched junction bases numbered 10, after V lost 6 bases and J lost 5 bases. Under the authors' procedure: Amplification of reference gene primers was used by the study to estimate nucleated cell counts. The method was immunoSEQ multiplex PCR; TCRdb's version includes in-frame clones alone and lacks a portion of them. The DNA gave D and trimming, while V, J and clone size come from that table. The sample holds about 200,000 clones, 80% to 90% seen once.

Sample: peripheral blood. This sequence originates from an elderly man with acute or convalescent COVID-19. V usage is TRBV7-2 and J usage is TRBJ2-5; 9 nucleotides match TRBD1. In DNA form, the CDR3 reads TGTGCCAGCAGTACCCTCCGGGACAGGGTTGAGACCCAGTACTTC. This codes for CASSTLRDRVETQYF.